This TCR beta chain was documented in a study of technical replicates of blood from a handful of donors. TCRdb's copy holds only in-frame clones and misses some; the assay was immunoSEQ multiplex PCR. The sample comprises around 97,000 clones, roughly 96% of which are singletons, and approximately 0.38% rests with the top ten. Trimming took 4 bases from V and 3 from J; bases not matched to a gene: 12. From germline, CDR1 is SGDLS and CDR2 YYNGEE. The CDR3 has 16 residues. This sequence joins TRBV9 and TRBJ2-7; 8 nucleotides match TRBD2. The sample comprised T cells isolated from PBMCs. This TCR was sampled from a human donor in good health. CDR3: CASSPYTGGAYYEQYF. The CDR3 DNA follows: TGTGCCAGCAGCCCCTATACGGGAGGGGCCTACTACGAGCAGTACTTC.